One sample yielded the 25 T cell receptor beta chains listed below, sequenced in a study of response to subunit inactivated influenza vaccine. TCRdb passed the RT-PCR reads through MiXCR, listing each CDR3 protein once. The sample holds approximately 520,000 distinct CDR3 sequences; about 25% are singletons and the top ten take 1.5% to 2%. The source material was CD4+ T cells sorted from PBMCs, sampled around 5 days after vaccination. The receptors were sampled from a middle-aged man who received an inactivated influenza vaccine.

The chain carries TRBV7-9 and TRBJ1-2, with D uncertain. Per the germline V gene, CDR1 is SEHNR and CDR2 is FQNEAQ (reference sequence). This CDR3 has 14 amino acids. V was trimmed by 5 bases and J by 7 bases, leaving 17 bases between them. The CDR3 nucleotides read TGTGCCAGCAGCCCTTCTCGTGGGGTCGGTGGCTACACCTTC. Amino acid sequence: CASSPSRGVGGYTF. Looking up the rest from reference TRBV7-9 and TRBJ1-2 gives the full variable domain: DTGVSQNPRHKITKRGQNVTFRCDPISEHNRLYWYRQTLGQGPEFLTYFQNEAQLEKSRLLSDRFSAERPKGSFSTLEIQRTEQGDSAMYLCASSPSRGVGGYTFGSGTRLTVV.

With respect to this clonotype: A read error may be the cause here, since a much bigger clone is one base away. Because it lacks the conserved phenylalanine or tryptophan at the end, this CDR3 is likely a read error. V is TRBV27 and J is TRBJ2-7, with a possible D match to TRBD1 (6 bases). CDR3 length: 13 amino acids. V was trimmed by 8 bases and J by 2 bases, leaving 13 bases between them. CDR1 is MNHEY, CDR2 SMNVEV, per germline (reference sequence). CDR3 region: CASAGTPAYEQYL. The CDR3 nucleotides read TGTGCCAGCGCAGGGACACCAGCCTACGAGCAGTACCTC.

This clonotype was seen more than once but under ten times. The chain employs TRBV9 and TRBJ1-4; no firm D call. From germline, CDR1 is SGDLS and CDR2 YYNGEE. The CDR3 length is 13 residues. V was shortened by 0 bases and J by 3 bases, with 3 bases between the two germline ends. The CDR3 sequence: CASSVAPNEKLFF. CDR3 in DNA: TGTGCCAGCAGCGTAGCTCCTAATGAAAAACTGTTTTTT.

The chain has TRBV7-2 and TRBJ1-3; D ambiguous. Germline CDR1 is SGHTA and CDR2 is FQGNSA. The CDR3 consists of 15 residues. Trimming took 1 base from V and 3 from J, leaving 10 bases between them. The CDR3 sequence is CASSLVGEGGNTIYF. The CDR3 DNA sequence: TGTGCCAGCAGCTTAGTGGGTGAGGGTGGAAACACCATATATTTT. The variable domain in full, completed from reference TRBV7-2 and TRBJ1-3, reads GAGVSQSPSNKVTEKGKDVELRCDPISGHTALYWYRQSLGQGLEFLIYFQGNSAPDKSGLPSDRFSAERTGGSVSTLTIQRTQQEDSAVYLCASSLVGEGGNTIYFGEGSWLTVV.

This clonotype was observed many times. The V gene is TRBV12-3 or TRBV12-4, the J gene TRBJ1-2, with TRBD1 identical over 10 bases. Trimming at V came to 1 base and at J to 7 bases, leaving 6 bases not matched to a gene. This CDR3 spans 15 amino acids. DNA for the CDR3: TGTGCCAGCAGTTTAGAAACCGGGACAGGGGTTGGCTACACCTTC. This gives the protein CASSLETGTGVGYTF.

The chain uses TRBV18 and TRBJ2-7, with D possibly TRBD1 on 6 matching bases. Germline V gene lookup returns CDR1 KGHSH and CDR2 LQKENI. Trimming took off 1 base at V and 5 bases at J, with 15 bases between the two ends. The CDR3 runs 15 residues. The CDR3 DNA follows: TGTGCCAGCTCACCACAAGCAGGGGATCTGAACGAGCAGTACTTC. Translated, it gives CASSPQAGDLNEQYF.

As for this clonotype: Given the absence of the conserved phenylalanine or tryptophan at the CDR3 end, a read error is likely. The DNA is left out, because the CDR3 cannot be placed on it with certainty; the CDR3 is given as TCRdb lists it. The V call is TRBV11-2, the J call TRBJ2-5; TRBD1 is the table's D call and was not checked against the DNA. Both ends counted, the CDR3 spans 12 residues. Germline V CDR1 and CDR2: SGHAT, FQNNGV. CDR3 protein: CASSQKGLSLSL.

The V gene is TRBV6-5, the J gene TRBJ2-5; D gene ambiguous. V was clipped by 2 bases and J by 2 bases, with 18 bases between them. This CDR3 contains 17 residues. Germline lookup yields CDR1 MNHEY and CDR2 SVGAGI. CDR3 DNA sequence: TGTGCCAGCAGTTACCGATCACGGTCGAACAGACAAGAGACCCAGTACTTC. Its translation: CASSYRSRSNRQETQYF.

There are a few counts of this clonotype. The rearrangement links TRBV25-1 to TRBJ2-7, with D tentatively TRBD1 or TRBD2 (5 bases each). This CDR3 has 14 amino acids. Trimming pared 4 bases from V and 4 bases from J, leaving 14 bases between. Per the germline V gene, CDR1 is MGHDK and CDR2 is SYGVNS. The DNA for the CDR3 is TGTGCCAGCAGTGGACGAGGGGCATGGTACGAGCAGTACTTC. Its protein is CASSGRGAWYEQYF.

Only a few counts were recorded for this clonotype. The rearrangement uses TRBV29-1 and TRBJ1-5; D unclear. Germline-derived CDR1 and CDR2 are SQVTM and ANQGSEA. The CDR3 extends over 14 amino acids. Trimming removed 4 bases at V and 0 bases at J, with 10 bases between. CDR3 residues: CSVATMNSNQPQHF. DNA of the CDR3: TGCAGCGTTGCGACAATGAATAGCAATCAGCCCCAGCATTTT.

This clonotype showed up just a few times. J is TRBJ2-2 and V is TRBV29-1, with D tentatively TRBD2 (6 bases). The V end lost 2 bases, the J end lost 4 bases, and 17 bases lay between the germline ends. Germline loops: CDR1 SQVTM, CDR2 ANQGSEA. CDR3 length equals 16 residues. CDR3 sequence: CSVEREASGSTGELFF. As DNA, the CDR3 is TGCAGCGTTGAAAGGGAGGCTAGTGGTTCCACCGGGGAGCTGTTTTTT.

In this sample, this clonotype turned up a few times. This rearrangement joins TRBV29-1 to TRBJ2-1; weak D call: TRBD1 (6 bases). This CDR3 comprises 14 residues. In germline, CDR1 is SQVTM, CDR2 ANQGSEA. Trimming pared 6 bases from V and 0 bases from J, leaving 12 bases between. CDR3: CSVGQWSSYNEQFF. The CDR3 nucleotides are TGCAGCGTAGGACAGTGGAGCTCCTACAATGAGCAGTTCTTC.

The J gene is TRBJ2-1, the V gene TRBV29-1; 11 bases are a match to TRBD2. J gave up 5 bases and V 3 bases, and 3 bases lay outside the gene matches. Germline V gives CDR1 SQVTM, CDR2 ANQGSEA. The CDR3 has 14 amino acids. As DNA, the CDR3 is TGCAGCGTTGAGGTACTAGCGGGAGACAATGAGCAGTTCTTC. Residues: CSVEVLAGDNEQFF.

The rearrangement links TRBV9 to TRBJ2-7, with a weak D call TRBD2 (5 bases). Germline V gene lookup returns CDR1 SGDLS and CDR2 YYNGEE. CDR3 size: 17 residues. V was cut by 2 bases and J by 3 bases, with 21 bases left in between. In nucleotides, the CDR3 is TGTGCCAGCAGCGTTTCCCCCCTGGCGGGTGGTGGCTACGAGCAGTACTTC. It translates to CASSVSPLAGGGYEQYF.

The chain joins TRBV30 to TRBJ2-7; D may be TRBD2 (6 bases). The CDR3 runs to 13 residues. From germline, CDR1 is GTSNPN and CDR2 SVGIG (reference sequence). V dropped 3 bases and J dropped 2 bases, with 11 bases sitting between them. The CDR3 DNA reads TGTGCCTGGAGCGGGGGATCCCCCTACGAGCAGTACTTC. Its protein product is CAWSGGSPYEQYF.

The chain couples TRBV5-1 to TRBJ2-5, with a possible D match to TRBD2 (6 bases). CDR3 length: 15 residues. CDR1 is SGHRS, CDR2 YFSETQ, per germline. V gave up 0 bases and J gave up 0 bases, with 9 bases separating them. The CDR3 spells CASSLGGGNQETQYF. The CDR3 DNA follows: TGCGCCAGCAGCTTGGGTGGAGGGAACCAAGAGACCCAGTACTTC.

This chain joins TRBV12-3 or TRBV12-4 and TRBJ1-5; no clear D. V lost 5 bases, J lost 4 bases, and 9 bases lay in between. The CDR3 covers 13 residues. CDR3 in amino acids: CASSPHMNQPQHF. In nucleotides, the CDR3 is TGTGCCAGCAGTCCTCACATGAATCAGCCCCAGCATTTT.

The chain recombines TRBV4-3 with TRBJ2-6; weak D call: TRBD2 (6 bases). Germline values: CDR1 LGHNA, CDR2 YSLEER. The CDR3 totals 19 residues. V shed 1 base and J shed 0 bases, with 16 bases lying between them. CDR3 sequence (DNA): TGCGCCAGCAGCCAAGGCCGGGACTCGTACCTCTCTGGGGCCAACGTCCTGACTTTC. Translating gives CASSQGRDSYLSGANVLTF.

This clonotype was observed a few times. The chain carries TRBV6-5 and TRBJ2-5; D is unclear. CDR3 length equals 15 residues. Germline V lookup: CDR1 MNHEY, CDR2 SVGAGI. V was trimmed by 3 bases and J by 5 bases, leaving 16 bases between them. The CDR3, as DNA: TGTGCCAGCAGTTATTCAGGCGAACACGGGGAGACCCAGTACTTC. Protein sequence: CASSYSGEHGETQYF.

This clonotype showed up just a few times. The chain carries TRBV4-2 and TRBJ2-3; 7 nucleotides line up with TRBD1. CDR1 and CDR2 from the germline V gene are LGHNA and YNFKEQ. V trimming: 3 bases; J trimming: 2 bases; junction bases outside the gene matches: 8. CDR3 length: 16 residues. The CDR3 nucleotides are TGTGCCAGCAGCCAGACAGGGTTTGGCGACACAGATACGCAGTATTTT. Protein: CASSQTGFGDTDTQYF.

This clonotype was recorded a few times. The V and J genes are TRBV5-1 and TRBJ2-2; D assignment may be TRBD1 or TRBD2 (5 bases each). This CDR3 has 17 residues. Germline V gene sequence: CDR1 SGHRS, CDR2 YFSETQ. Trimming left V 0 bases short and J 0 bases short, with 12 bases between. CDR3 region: CASSLGPGRTNTGELFF. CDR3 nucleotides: TGCGCCAGCAGCTTGGGACCGGGACGGACGAACACCGGGGAGCTGTTTTTT.

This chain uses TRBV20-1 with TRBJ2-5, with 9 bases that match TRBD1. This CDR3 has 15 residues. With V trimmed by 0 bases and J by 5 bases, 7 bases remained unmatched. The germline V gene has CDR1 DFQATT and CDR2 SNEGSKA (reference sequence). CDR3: CSARDAQGAAETQYF. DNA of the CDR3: TGCAGTGCTAGAGATGCACAGGGGGCCGCCGAGACCCAGTACTTC.

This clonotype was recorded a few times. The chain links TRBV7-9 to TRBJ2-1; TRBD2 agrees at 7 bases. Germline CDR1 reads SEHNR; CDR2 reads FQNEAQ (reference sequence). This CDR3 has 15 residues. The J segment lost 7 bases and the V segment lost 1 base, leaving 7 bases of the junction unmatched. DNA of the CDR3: TGTGCCAGCAGCTTAGTGGGCGGGAGTGCAAATGAGCAGTTCTTC. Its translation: CASSLVGGSANEQFF. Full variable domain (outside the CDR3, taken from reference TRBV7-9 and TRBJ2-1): DTGVSQNPRHKITKRGQNVTFRCDPISEHNRLYWYRQTLGQGPEFLTYFQNEAQLEKSRLLSDRFSAERPKGSFSTLEIQRTEQGDSAMYLCASSLVGGSANEQFFGPGTRLTVL.

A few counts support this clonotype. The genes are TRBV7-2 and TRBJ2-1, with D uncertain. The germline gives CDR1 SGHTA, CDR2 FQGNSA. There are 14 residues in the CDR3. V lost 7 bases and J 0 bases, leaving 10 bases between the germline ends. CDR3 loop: CASTLRPSYNEQFF. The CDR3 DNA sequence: TGTGCCAGCACCCTCCGCCCCTCCTACAATGAGCAGTTCTTC.

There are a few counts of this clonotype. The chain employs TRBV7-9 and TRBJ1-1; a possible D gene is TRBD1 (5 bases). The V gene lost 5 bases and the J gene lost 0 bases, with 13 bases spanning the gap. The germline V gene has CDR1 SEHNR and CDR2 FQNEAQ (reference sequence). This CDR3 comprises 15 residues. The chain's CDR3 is CASSPGDRMNTEAFF. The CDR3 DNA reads TGTGCCAGCAGCCCAGGTGACAGAATGAACACTGAAGCTTTCTTT. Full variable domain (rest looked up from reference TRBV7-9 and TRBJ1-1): DTGVSQNPRHKITKRGQNVTFRCDPISEHNRLYWYRQTLGQGPEFLTYFQNEAQLEKSRLLSDRFSAERPKGSFSTLEIQRTEQGDSAMYLCASSPGDRMNTEAFFGQGTRLTVV.